One and the same sample provided the 8 T cell receptor beta chains below, sequenced in a study of cytomegalovirus exposure and HLA in healthy donors. PCR primers comprised 60 Vbeta and 13 Jbeta primers. The protocol was immunoSEQ multiplex PCR, while the TCRdb copy is restricted to in-frame clones and leaves out a portion. There are roughly 140,000 clones in the sample; 80% to 85% occur only once, and more than 3% lies in the top ten. Sequencing was carried out using PBMCs. The receptor set was obtained from a male donor in good health and CMV-seronegative.

The rearrangement links TRBV27 to TRBJ2-7, with 9 bases fitting TRBD1. The CDR3 spans 14 residues. From germline, CDR1 is MNHEY and CDR2 SMNVEV (reference sequence). V lost 3 bases, J lost 3 bases, and 3 bases stayed unmatched. CDR3 sequence reads: CASSFKGQGYEQYF. CDR3 DNA: TGTGCCAGCAGTTTTAAGGGACAGGGCTACGAGCAGTACTTC.

This CDR3 reads CASSFGDRGPFDGYTF. CDR3 bases: TGCGCCAGCAGCTTCGGGGACAGGGGGCCCTTCGATGGCTACACCTTC. The chain joins TRBV5-1 to TRBJ1-2, with 12 bases matching TRBD1. The junction had 8 bases not matched to a gene; V was cut back by 2 bases and J by 6 bases. Germline values: CDR1 SGHRS, CDR2 YFSETQ. The CDR3 loop spans 16 amino acids.

The gene calls are TRBV4-2 and TRBJ2-5; 11 bases line up with TRBD2. The V gene end was trimmed by 1 base and the J gene end by 2 bases; junction bases not matched to a gene: 6. The CDR3 runs 17 residues. Germline CDR1 is LGHNA and CDR2 is YNFKEQ. The CDR3 sequence is CASSQVGLAGGQETQYF. Here the CDR3 DNA reads TGTGCCAGCAGCCAAGTCGGGCTAGCGGGGGGTCAAGAGACCCAGTACTTC.

The J gene is TRBJ1-1, the V gene TRBV6-5; perhaps TRBD1 as D (5 bases). Trimming pared 2 bases from V and 5 bases from J, leaving 9 bases between. The CDR3 runs to 13 residues. Per the germline V gene, CDR1 is MNHEY and CDR2 is SVGAGI. The CDR3 spells CASSYDSRTEAFF. As DNA, the CDR3 is TGTGCCAGCAGTTACGACAGCCGGACTGAAGCTTTCTTT.

This clone has a handful of counts. The rearrangement uses TRBV5-1 and TRBJ2-5, with D possibly matching TRBD2 (6 bases). The J call is in doubt because the DNA end fits TRBJ2-7 better. CDR3 size: 16 residues. Germline values: CDR1 SGHRS, CDR2 YFSETQ. The CDR3 protein is CASSTTGSGTSYEQYF. CDR3 in DNA: TGCGCCAGCAGCACCACGGGTTCCGGGACTTCCTACGAGCAGTACTTC.

This clone was recorded once. V is TRBV27 and J is TRBJ2-3; tentatively, D is TRBD1 (5 bases). Deletions cut 5 bases from V and 7 bases from J, with 13 bases between. Germline V lookup: CDR1 MNHEY, CDR2 SMNVEV (reference sequence). This CDR3 is built from 13 residues. The CDR3 sequence is CASSAPGPYTQYF. Here the CDR3 DNA reads TGTGCCAGCAGTGCCCCAGGGCCGTATACGCAGTATTTT.

The rearrangement joins TRBV7-9 to TRBJ2-5; 9 nucleotides match TRBD2. J was trimmed by 5 bases and V by 1 base; bases with no gene match: 5. The CDR3 is made up of 15 amino acids. Germline V CDR1 and CDR2: SEHNR, FQNEAQ (reference sequence). In DNA, the CDR3 is TGTGCCAGCAGCTTAGGGTCTAGCGGGGACGAGACCCAGTACTTC. This translates into CASSLGSSGDETQYF.

This clone turned up a few times. The genes are TRBV18 and TRBJ2-7; D uncertain. The germline V gene has CDR1 KGHSH and CDR2 LQKENI. Trimming took 2 bases from V and 1 from J, leaving 9 bases between them. The CDR3 loop spans 14 amino acids. The CDR3 DNA follows: TGTGCCAGCTCACCATCCACAGAGTCCTACGAGCAGTACTTC. Translating gives CASSPSTESYEQYF.